This T cell receptor beta chain was captured in a study of blood T cell repertoires in COVID-19. Per the authors' pipeline: Nucleated cell counts were estimated from reference gene primer amplification. Method: immunoSEQ multiplex PCR; TCRdb's copy keeps in-frame clones and lacks some. The DNA was the basis for D and trimming; V, J and clone size are from that table. The data contain tens of thousands of clones, around 90% of them singletons. About this clone: An end of the junction differs from the germline gene, which may be a read error.

The specimen was peripheral blood. The clonotype was recovered from a human donor with active COVID-19. The donor label of this sample is uncertain.

CDR3 DNA sequence: TGTGCCAGCTCGCCACGTCCGAGCAGGGATGGCGGCTACACCTTC. This sequence encodes CASSPRPSRDGGYTF. The chain couples TRBV18 to TRBJ1-2; D is perhaps TRBD1 (5 bases). CDR3 length: 15 residues. The germline CDR1 and CDR2 sequences are KGHSH and LQKENI.